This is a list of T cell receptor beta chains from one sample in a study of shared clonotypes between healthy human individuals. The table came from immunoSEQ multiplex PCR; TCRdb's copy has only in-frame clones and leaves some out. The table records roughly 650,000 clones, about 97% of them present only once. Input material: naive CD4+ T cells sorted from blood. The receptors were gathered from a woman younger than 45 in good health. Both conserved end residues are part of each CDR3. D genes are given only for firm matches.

cdr3_aa: CSVEDRRTGEQYF
cdr3_length: 13
v_call: TRBV29-1
d_call: .

cdr3_aa: CASSFLSLKTSEETQYF
cdr3_length: 17
v_call: TRBV28
d_call: .

cdr3_aa: CASCEGNTGELFF
cdr3_length: 13
v_call: TRBV10-2
d_call: .

cdr3_aa: CASSLAELNTEAFF
cdr3_length: 14
v_call: TRBV5-1
d_call: .

cdr3_aa: CASSPNGGPPYEQYF
cdr3_length: 15
v_call: TRBV7-3
d_call: .

cdr3_aa: CASSFRTGLNNEQFF
cdr3_length: 15
v_call: TRBV27
d_call: TRBD1

cdr3_aa: CASSELRVIQYF
cdr3_length: 12
v_call: TRBV6-1
d_call: .

cdr3_aa: CASSLTGAGEYEQYF
cdr3_length: 15
v_call: TRBV28
d_call: TRBD1

cdr3_aa: CASSEDLALIADTQYF
cdr3_length: 16
v_call: TRBV10-2
d_call: .

cdr3_aa: CASSFAPGLLQETQYF
cdr3_length: 16
v_call: TRBV5-1
d_call: .

cdr3_aa: CASSIEGGVNTEAFF
cdr3_length: 15
v_call: TRBV19
d_call: .

cdr3_aa: CASSIFNSFSAEAFF
cdr3_length: 15
v_call: TRBV19
d_call: .

cdr3_aa: CASIRANTEAFF
cdr3_length: 12
v_call: TRBV2
d_call: .

cdr3_aa: CASSQVSSGRLSYEQYF
cdr3_length: 17
v_call: TRBV4-1
d_call: TRBD2

cdr3_aa: CASSSLQIYRDYGYTF
cdr3_length: 16
v_call: TRBV11-1
d_call: .

cdr3_aa: CASSYNSPYEQYF
cdr3_length: 13
v_call: TRBV6-5
d_call: .

cdr3_aa: CASSPTGVGRDTQYF
cdr3_length: 15
v_call: TRBV28
d_call: TRBD1

cdr3_aa: CASSPQGLSYNEQFF
cdr3_length: 15
v_call: TRBV11-2
d_call: .

cdr3_aa: CASSESKGQYF
cdr3_length: 11
v_call: TRBV6-5
d_call: .

cdr3_aa: CASSAGHSGEKLFF
cdr3_length: 14
v_call: TRBV9
d_call: .

cdr3_aa: CASSVADRVTEAFF
cdr3_length: 14
v_call: TRBV9
d_call: TRBD1

cdr3_aa: CASRPNLSGRAVGVNTQYF
cdr3_length: 19
v_call: TRBV28
d_call: TRBD2

cdr3_aa: CASSRLAGLTDTQYF
cdr3_length: 15
v_call: TRBV27
d_call: TRBD2

cdr3_aa: CASSLLPDRPAYEQYF
cdr3_length: 16
v_call: TRBV6-4
d_call: .

cdr3_aa: CASRGTSVTDTQYF
cdr3_length: 14
v_call: TRBV2
d_call: .

cdr3_aa: CASSMGVLETQYF
cdr3_length: 13
v_call: TRBV28
d_call: .

cdr3_aa: CASRDVGQQAFF
cdr3_length: 12
v_call: TRBV7-9
d_call: TRBD1

cdr3_aa: CASSHSDPTDTQYF
cdr3_length: 14
v_call: TRBV11-2
d_call: .

cdr3_aa: CASSNNLLAGVRETQYF
cdr3_length: 17
v_call: TRBV5-4
d_call: TRBD2

cdr3_aa: CASSPTWDSSYEQYF
cdr3_length: 15
v_call: TRBV18
d_call: TRBD1

cdr3_aa: CAAAGSGTDTQYF
cdr3_length: 13
v_call: TRBV10-3
d_call: .

cdr3_aa: CASSKVLAALPSYNEQFF
cdr3_length: 18
v_call: TRBV21-1
d_call: .

cdr3_aa: CASRGLSGSSYEQYF
cdr3_length: 15
v_call: TRBV5-1
d_call: TRBD2

cdr3_aa: CASSQGDGRVGEQYF
cdr3_length: 15
v_call: TRBV4-1
d_call: .

cdr3_aa: CASSYFGIAESEQYF
cdr3_length: 15
v_call: TRBV6-5
d_call: .